The clone carrying this TCR beta chain was seen many times. Its specificity is unknown. TCRdb reprocessed the 5' RACE reads via MiXCR and lists one record per CDR3 protein. The sample includes about 18,000 distinct CDR3 sequences, approximately 3.7% of them seen just once. The data originate from a study of neurological immune-mediated disorders. Study-wide points: Multiple sclerosis patients had less TCR clonal expansion than even healthy controls, unlike HTLV-1-associated myelopathy.

The CDR3 sequence is 17 residues long. Per germline, CDR1 MDHEN and CDR2 SYDVKM. Deletions cut 5 bases from V and 0 bases from J, with 16 bases between. This chain connects TRBV28 to TRBJ2-2; either TRBD1 or TRBD2 may fit D (5 bases each). The clonotype comes from a woman aged 40-49 years in good health. The sequencing sample was made of CD8+ T cells from blood. The CDR3: CASSPHRDGANTGELFF. CDR3 DNA sequence: TGTGCCAGCAGTCCTCACCGGGACGGCGCGAACACCGGGGAGCTGTTTTTT.